The T cell receptor beta chain under discussion was sequenced for a study of cytomegalovirus exposure and HLA in healthy donors. Study at large: Of more than 350 genotyped donors, roughly 81% clustered with self-reported Caucasian donors.

About this clone itself: What it binds is not known.

Study-wide findings and caveats: Fewer N-insertions than the 666-donor mean were reportedly shown by an Asian-associated ancestry cluster in a later analysis.

The PCR was carried out with 60 Vbeta primers and 13 Jbeta primers. Sequenced by immunoSEQ multiplex PCR; TCRdb stores in-frame clones only, minus some. Of about 140,000 clones listed, 80% are singletons. V shed 1 base, J shed 2 bases, and the junction held 8 bases outside the gene matches. The germline gives CDR1 SEHNR, CDR2 FQNEAQ (reference sequence). CDR3 size: 16 residues. Donors were ostensibly healthy at sampling, although undocumented immune exposures were probable. The rearrangement links TRBV7-9 to TRBJ2-7, with 7 bases aligning to TRBD2. The sample was PBMCs. The TCR originated in a man aged 35-49 years in good health and CMV-seronegative. The CDR3 protein is CASSLVSGTTTYEQYV. In nucleotides, the CDR3 is TGTGCCAGCAGCTTAGTGTCAGGGACTACAACCTACGAGCAGTACGTC.